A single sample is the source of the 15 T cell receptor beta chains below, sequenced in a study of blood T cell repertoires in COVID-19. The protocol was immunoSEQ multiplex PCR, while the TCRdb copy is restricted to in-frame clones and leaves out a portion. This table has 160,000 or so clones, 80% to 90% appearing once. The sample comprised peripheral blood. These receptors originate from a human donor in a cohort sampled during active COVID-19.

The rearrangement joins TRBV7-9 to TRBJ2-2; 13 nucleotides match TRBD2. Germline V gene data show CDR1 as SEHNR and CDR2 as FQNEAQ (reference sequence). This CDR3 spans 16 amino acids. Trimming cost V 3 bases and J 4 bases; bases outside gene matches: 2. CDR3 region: CASSFRLAGGTGELFF. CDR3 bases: TGTGCCAGCAGCTTCAGACTAGCGGGGGGCACCGGGGAGCTGTTTTTT.

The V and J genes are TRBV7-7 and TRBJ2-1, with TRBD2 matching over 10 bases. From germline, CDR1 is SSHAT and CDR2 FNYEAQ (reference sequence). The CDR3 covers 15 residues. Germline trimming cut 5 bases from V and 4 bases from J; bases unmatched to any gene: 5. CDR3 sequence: CASSLSSGGYNEQFF. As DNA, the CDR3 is TGTGCCAGCAGCCTTAGTAGCGGGGGGTACAATGAGCAGTTCTTC.

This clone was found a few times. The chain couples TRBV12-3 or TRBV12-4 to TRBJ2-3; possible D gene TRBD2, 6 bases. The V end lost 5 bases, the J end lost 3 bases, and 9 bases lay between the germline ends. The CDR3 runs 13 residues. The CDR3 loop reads CASSNSGTDTQYF. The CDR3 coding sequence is TGTGCCAGCAGTAATAGCGGTACAGATACGCAGTATTTT.

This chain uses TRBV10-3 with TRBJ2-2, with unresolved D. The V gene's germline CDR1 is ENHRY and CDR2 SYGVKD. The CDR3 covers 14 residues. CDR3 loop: CVVKENLNTGELFF. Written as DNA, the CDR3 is TGTGTCGTAAAAGAAAATCTAAACACCGGGGAGCTGTTTTTT.

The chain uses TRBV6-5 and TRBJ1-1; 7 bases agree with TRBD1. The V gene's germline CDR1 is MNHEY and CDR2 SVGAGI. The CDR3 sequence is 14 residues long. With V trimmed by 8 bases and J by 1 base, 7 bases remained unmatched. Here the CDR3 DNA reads TGTGCCAGCTTAGACAGGGCGGGGAACACTGAAGCTTTCTTT. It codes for CASLDRAGNTEAFF.

The CDR3: CASSSIVAGQQYF. The CDR3 DNA reads TGTGCCAGCAGCTCCATCGTGGCAGGCCAACAGTACTTC. The chain has TRBV7-2 and TRBJ2-7; the D is unclear. The CDR3 is 13 amino acids. The germline V gene encodes CDR1 SGHTA and CDR2 FQGNSA. The V end lost 4 bases, the J end lost 10 bases, and 17 bases lay between the germline ends.

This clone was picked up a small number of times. For the CDR3, the DNA is TGTGCCACCAGCGGAGGACAGGGTGTCTACAATGAGCAGTTCTTC. This codes for CATSGGQGVYNEQFF. This chain links TRBV15 with TRBJ2-1; TRBD1 agrees at 8 bases. CDR3 length: 15 amino acids. The germline V gene encodes CDR1 LNHNV and CDR2 YYDKDF (reference sequence). The V and J ends lost 5 bases and 3 bases, in that order; junction bases with no gene match: 6.

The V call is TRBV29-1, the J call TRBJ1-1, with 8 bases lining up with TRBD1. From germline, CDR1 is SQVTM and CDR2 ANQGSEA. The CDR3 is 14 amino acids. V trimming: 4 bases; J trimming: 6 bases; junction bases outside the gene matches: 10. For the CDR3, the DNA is TGCAGCGTTGCGGGGGACAGGACGTACTCTGAAGCTTTCTTT. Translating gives CSVAGDRTYSEAFF.

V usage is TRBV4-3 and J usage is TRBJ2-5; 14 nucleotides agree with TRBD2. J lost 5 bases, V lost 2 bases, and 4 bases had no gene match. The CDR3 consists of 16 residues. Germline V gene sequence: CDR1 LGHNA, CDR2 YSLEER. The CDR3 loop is CASSQQWTSGGETQYF. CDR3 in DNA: TGCGCCAGCAGCCAACAATGGACTAGCGGGGGGGAGACCCAGTACTTC.

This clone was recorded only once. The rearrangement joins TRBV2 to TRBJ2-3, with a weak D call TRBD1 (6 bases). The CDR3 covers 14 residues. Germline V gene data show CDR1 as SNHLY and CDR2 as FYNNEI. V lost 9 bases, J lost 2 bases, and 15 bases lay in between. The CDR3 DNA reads TGTGCCAGGAGCGAAACAGGGAACACAGATACGCAGTATTTT. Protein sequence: CARSETGNTDTQYF.

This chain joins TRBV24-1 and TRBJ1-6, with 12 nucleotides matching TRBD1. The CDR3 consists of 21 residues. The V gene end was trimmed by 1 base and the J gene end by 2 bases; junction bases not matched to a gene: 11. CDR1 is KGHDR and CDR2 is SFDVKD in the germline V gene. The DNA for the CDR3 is TGTGCCACCAGTGATTTCCGTTTTGGGACAGGGGGCGGCCCCTATAATTCACCCCTCCACTTT. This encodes CATSDFRFGTGGGPYNSPLHF.

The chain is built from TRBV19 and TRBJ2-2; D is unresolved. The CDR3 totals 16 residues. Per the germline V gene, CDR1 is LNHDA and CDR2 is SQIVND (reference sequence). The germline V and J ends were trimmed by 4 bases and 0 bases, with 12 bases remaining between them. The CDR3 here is CASSKRGDTNTGELFF. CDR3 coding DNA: TGTGCCAGTAGTAAAAGAGGTGATACGAACACCGGGGAGCTGTTTTTT.

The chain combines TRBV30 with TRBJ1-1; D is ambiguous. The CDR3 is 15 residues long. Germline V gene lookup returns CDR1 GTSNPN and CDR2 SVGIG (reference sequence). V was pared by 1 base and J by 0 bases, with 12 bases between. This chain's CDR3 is CAWSALTVLNTEAFF. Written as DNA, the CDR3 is TGTGCCTGGAGTGCCCTAACAGTATTGAACACTGAAGCTTTCTTT.

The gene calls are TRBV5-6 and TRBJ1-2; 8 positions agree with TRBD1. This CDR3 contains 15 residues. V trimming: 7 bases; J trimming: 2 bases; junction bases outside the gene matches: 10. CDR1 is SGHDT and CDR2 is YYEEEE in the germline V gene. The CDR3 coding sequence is TGTGCCAGCCGACTGGGCAGGGGGCGGAACTATGGCTACACCTTC. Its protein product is CASRLGRGRNYGYTF.

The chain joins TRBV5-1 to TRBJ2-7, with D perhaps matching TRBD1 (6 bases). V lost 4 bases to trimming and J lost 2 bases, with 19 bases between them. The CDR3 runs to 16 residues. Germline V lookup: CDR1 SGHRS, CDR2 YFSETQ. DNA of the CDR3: TGCGCCAGCAGCCCGGATGGTGGGGGCTCTCCCTACGAGCAGTACTTC. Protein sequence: CASSPDGGGSPYEQYF. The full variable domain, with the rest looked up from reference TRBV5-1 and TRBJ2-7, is KAGVTQTPRYLIKTRGQQVTLSCSPISGHRSVSWYQQTPGQGLQFLFEYFSETQRNKGNFPGRFSGRQFSNSRSEMNVSTLELGDSALYLCASSPDGGGSPYEQYFGPGTRLTVT.